Included here is one TCR beta chain sequence, with context. V dropped 5 bases and J dropped 3; count of bases not matched to a gene: 6. The germline gives CDR1 LNHDA, CDR2 SQIVND (reference sequence). The length of the CDR3 is 17 residues. The sample is drawn from a study of blood T cell repertoires in COVID-19. Turning to the study itself: Sites in the United States, Italy and Spain provided acute and convalescent COVID-19 samples. PBMCs, B-cell-depleted T cells, or T cells were the source of the cDNA or gDNA that made up the material.

Original data processing: Amplification of reference gene primers was used by the study to estimate nucleated cell counts. The data were produced by immunoSEQ multiplex PCR, yet TCRdb's version contains in-frame clones alone and is incomplete. V and J calls plus clone size are reproduced from that table; the DNA served to infer D and trimming. The sample holds just over 650,000 clones, just under 90% seen once. The sequenced material came from peripheral blood. This receptor was taken from a woman aged 18-29 years with acute or convalescent COVID-19. The chain carries TRBV19 and TRBJ2-3; 15 bases align to TRBD2. CDR3 loop: CASSPGTSGGWTDTQYF. The CDR3 DNA is TGTGCCAGTAGTCCCGGGACTAGCGGGGGGTGGACAGATACGCAGTATTTT.